The source of this TCR beta chain is a study of CD8+CD57+ T cells in acquired aplastic anemia. Study-wide background: Across the sorted CD4+ and CD8+ cells, DNA amounts averaged 3.2 ug. There were 10 million or so reads, on average, for CD4+ cells from healthy donors. Findings and limits, study-wide: There were twenty-nine CD8+ CDR3 sequences that occurred in both patients and controls. Patients and controls had CD8+ Simpson's diversity values that were not significantly distinct.

Genomic DNA was employed as the template in profiling TCR beta VDJ and CDR3. MiXCR, applied by TCRdb to the reads, yields one record per CDR3 protein. Here the sample spans under 150,000 distinct CDR3 sequences, around two fifths being singletons. As regards this clonotype: The antigen remains unidentified.

The ends lost 2 bases at V and 0 bases at J; junction bases unmatched: 4. The CDR3 covers 15 residues. Germline CDR1 is LNHDA and CDR2 is SQIVND (reference sequence). Sample: sorted CD4+, CD8+, or CD8+CD57+ T cells (not recorded which) from PBMCs. The sequence was obtained from a human donor in good health, serving as a control. The chain couples TRBV19 to TRBJ2-7, with TRBD1 identical over 7 bases. DNA of the CDR3: TGTGCCAGTAGTATACGGGGACAGAGCTCCTACGAGCAGTACTTC. Translated: CASSIRGQSSYEQYF.